These 8 T cell receptor beta chains were all obtained from the same sample, sequenced in a study of blood T cell repertoires in COVID-19. Libraries were prepared by immunoSEQ multiplex PCR; TCRdb keeps only in-frame clonotypes and omits some of them. The sample holds about 120,000 clones; around 86% are singletons and the top ten take almost 4.5%. The sequenced sample was peripheral blood. These receptors originate from a middle-aged man with acute or convalescent COVID-19.

The rearrangement uses TRBV9 and TRBJ2-3; 10 positions agree with TRBD1. There are 22 residues in the CDR3. Germline V gene sequence: CDR1 SGDLS, CDR2 YYNGEE. Trimming cost V 3 bases and J 3 bases; bases outside gene matches: 25. The CDR3: CASSATMGQGRGTALGTDTQYF. CDR3 nucleotide sequence: TGTGCCAGCAGCGCTACCATGGGACAGGGGAGGGGTACAGCACTGGGTACAGATACGCAGTATTTT. Looking up the rest from reference TRBV9 and TRBJ2-3 gives the full variable domain: DSGVTQTPKHLITATGQRVTLRCSPRSGDLSVYWYQQSLDQGLQFLIQYYNGEERAKGNILERFSAQQFPDLHSELNLSSLELGDSALYFCASSATMGQGRGTALGTDTQYFGPGTRLTVL.

This sequence joins TRBV7-8 and TRBJ2-1, with TRBD2 matching over 7 bases. The CDR3 contains 15 residues. Germline CDR1 SGHVS, CDR2 FQNEAQ. The V segment lost 0 bases and the J segment 3 bases; nucleotides outside the gene matches: 2. CDR3 region: CASSLAGGDYNEQFF. The CDR3, as DNA: TGTGCCAGCAGCTTAGCGGGGGGGGACTACAATGAGCAGTTCTTC.

V and J are TRBV6-5 and TRBJ2-5; possible D gene TRBD2, 6 bases. The CDR3 is 13 residues long. V gave up 5 bases and J gave up 6 bases, with 13 bases separating them. Per germline, CDR1 MNHEY and CDR2 SVGAGI. The CDR3, as DNA: TGTGCCAGCAGTCCGACTAGAGCACAGACCCAGTACTTC. This codes for CASSPTRAQTQYF.

The CDR3 nucleotides are TGTGCCAGCTCACCCTCGTCGGGACAGGCCTACTATGGCTACACCTTC. The encoded protein is CASSPSSGQAYYGYTF. The V gene is TRBV18, the J gene TRBJ1-2, with 8 bases lining up with TRBD1. The CDR3 sequence is 16 residues long. Trimming at V came to 3 bases and at J to 3 bases, leaving 9 bases not matched to a gene. Germline assignment: CDR1 KGHSH and CDR2 LQKENI.

This clone came up once. The chain couples TRBV19 to TRBJ1-1; TRBD1 aligns across 8 bases. This CDR3 is 12 amino acids long. The V gene's germline CDR1 is LNHDA and CDR2 SQIVND (reference sequence). Losses at the gene ends were 10 bases for V and 7 bases for J; bases not matched to a gene: 8. The CDR3 is CATRQGASEAFF. In DNA form, the CDR3 reads TGTGCCACTCGCCAGGGGGCGAGTGAAGCTTTCTTT.

This chain links TRBV6-6 with TRBJ1-2; 7 bases fit TRBD1. Unmatched junction bases numbered 2, after V lost 2 bases and J lost 2 bases. CDR3 length: 14 amino acids. Germline V gene lookup returns CDR1 MNHNY and CDR2 SVGAGI (reference sequence). The CDR3 DNA sequence: TGTGCCAGCAGTTACGCGGACAGGAACTATGGCTACACCTTC. It specifies CASSYADRNYGYTF.

This clone was counted between two and nine times. The chain employs TRBV11-2 and TRBJ2-7; 7 positions agree with TRBD2. The germline V gene has CDR1 SGHAT and CDR2 FQNNGV. V gave up 4 bases and J gave up 2 bases; unmatched junction bases: 8. The CDR3 spans 15 residues. For the CDR3, the DNA is TGTGCCAGCAGCTCTGGGGGGGGGTCAGCCTACGAGCAGTACTTC. Translation gives CASSSGGGSAYEQYF.

The chain has TRBV4-3 and TRBJ1-6; a possible D gene is TRBD1 (6 bases). Looked up from germline, CDR1 is LGHNA and CDR2 is YSLEER. V lost 0 bases and J 7 bases, leaving 19 bases between the germline ends. CDR3 length equals 18 residues. CDR3 in DNA: TGCGCCAGCAGCCAAGATGTGTCCGCAGCTAGGGGGAATTCACCCCTCCACTTT. Translated: CASSQDVSAARGNSPLHF.